These 12 T cell receptor beta chains were sequenced from one sample in a study of control samples from healthy donors and cancer patients. Assay used: immunoSEQ multiplex PCR; TCRdb lists only in-frame clones, some missing. The profile shows approximately 52,000 clones, around 90% of them singletons. The sample taken for sequencing was PBMCs. The receptors derive from a man aged 55 to 70 with head and neck cancer.

This sequence joins TRBV6-6 and TRBJ2-7, with a tentative D call TRBD2 (7 bases). The CDR3 contains 15 residues. Trimming took off 2 bases at V and 0 bases at J, with 11 bases between the two ends. Germline-derived CDR1 and CDR2 are MNHNY and SVGAGI (reference sequence). CDR3 residues: CASSYRRGLSYEQYF. The CDR3 bases are TGTGCCAGCAGTTACAGGCGGGGGCTCTCCTACGAGCAGTACTTC.

The genes are TRBV27 and TRBJ2-3; 9 positions agree with TRBD1. Trimming cost V 7 bases and J 4 bases; bases outside gene matches: 3. From germline, CDR1 is MNHEY and CDR2 SMNVEV (reference sequence). The CDR3 contains 13 residues. CDR3 sequence reads: CASKQGAPDTQYF. CDR3 in DNA: TGTGCCAGCAAACAGGGGGCCCCAGATACGCAGTATTTT.

The rearrangement uses TRBV5-1 and TRBJ2-3, with D perhaps matching TRBD1 (6 bases). Germline V lookup: CDR1 SGHRS, CDR2 YFSETQ. The CDR3 covers 15 residues. The V gene lost 0 bases and the J gene lost 0 bases, with 8 bases spanning the gap. CDR3 bases: TGCGCCAGCAGCTTGGCGGACAGAAGCACAGATACGCAGTATTTT. Amino acid sequence: CASSLADRSTDTQYF.

The J gene is TRBJ2-7, the V gene TRBV9, with a possible D match to TRBD2 (5 bases). CDR1 is SGDLS and CDR2 is YYNGEE in the germline V gene. The CDR3 extends over 14 amino acids. Deletions cut 0 bases from V and 0 bases from J, with 7 bases between. The CDR3 reads CASSVGGISYEQYF. The CDR3 region has the DNA TGTGCCAGCAGCGTAGGAGGGATCTCCTACGAGCAGTACTTC.

The chain combines TRBV10-3 with TRBJ2-5; 7 bases line up with TRBD1. CDR3 length equals 17 residues. Trimming at V came to 3 bases and at J to 1 base, leaving 11 bases not matched to a gene. The germline CDR1 and CDR2 sequences are ENHRY and SYGVKD. The chain's CDR3 is CAISDNTGTAIQETQYF. As DNA, the CDR3 is TGTGCCATCAGTGACAATACCGGGACAGCGATCCAAGAGACCCAGTACTTC.

The V call is TRBV20-1, the J call TRBJ1-1; unclear D gene. V lost 3 bases and J lost 2, with 16 bases in between. The CDR3 consists of 15 residues. Germline assignment: CDR1 DFQATT and CDR2 SNEGSKA (reference sequence). The CDR3 is CSASSFGQTNTEAFF. DNA for the CDR3: TGCAGTGCTAGTAGTTTCGGCCAGACAAACACTGAAGCTTTCTTT.

The chain uses TRBV7-9 and TRBJ1-4; 8 bases line up with TRBD1. Germline CDR1 reads SEHNR; CDR2 reads FQNEAQ (reference sequence). V shed 5 bases, J shed 3 bases, and the junction held 8 bases outside the gene matches. The CDR3 runs to 16 residues. Here the CDR3 reads CASSRLTDRANEKLFF. The CDR3 region has the DNA TGTGCCAGCAGCCGTCTTACGGACAGGGCTAATGAAAAACTGTTTTTT.

The chain has TRBV7-2 and TRBJ2-7, with 8 nucleotides matching TRBD1. This CDR3 is built from 15 residues. After removal of 5 bases from V and 3 bases from J, the junction contained 9 bases not matched to a gene. Germline V gene data show CDR1 as SGHTA and CDR2 as FQGNSA. For the CDR3, the DNA is TGTGCCAGCAGCCCGACGGGACAGGCAAACTACGAGCAGTACTTC. This translates into CASSPTGQANYEQYF.

The V call is TRBV4-1, the J call TRBJ2-1; D possibly corresponds to TRBD1 (5 bases). With 2 bases removed from V and 3 bases from J, the gap between germline ends came to 14 bases. The length of the CDR3 is 16 residues. CDR1 MGHRA and CDR2 YSYEKL come from the germline V gene. The CDR3 nucleotides read TGCGCCAGCAGCCAAAGCATGCAGGGTGTCTACAATGAGCAGTTCTTC. Translated, it gives CASSQSMQGVYNEQFF.

CDR3 amino acids: CASSLGREEQYF. DNA of the CDR3: TGTGCCAGCAGTCTTGGGAGGGAAGAGCAGTACTTC. This rearrangement joins TRBV25-1 to TRBJ2-7; 7 bases are a match to TRBD2. The ends lost 5 bases at V and 7 bases at J; junction bases unmatched: 5. The CDR3 extends over 12 amino acids. Germline CDR1 is MGHDK and CDR2 is SYGVNS.

The chain combines TRBV6-5 with TRBJ2-2; no clear D gene. Deletions cut 5 bases from V and 6 bases from J, with 13 bases between. The CDR3 is 14 amino acids. The germline V gene has CDR1 MNHEY and CDR2 SVGAGI. The CDR3 nucleotides read TGTGCCAGCAGTACCACTGGGGTTGCCGGGGAGCTGTTTTTT. It codes for CASSTTGVAGELFF.

This clone was seen more than once but under ten times. CDR3 in DNA: TGCGCCAGCAGCTCGGACCCCCAGGGGCTACGCGAGCAGTACTTC. Translating gives CASSSDPQGLREQYF. The gene calls are TRBV5-1 and TRBJ2-7, with D tentatively TRBD1 (6 bases). This CDR3 is 15 amino acids long. V was pared by 3 bases and J by 6 bases, with 19 bases between. Per germline, CDR1 SGHRS and CDR2 YFSETQ.